One and the same sample provided the 24 T cell receptor beta chains below, sequenced in a study of blood T cell repertoires in COVID-19. Repertoires were generated with immunoSEQ multiplex PCR, while TCRdb's copy carries only in-frame clones and drops some. This table has approximately 45,000 clones, approximately 85% appearing once. The sequenced sample consisted of peripheral blood. These receptors came from a human donor in a cohort sampled during active COVID-19.

This clone was seen a single time. The chain is built from TRBV4-1 and TRBJ1-5, with D possibly matching TRBD1 (5 bases). This CDR3 spans 16 amino acids. With 1 base removed from V and 1 base from J, the gap between germline ends came to 11 bases. Germline V gives CDR1 MGHRA, CDR2 YSYEKL. CDR3 in DNA: TGCGCCAGCAGCCAAGGAAGGCAGGGAAGCAATCAGCCCCAGCATTTT. Protein: CASSQGRQGSNQPQHF.

The chain joins TRBV3-1 (or the pseudogene TRBV3-2) to TRBJ1-2; D possibly corresponds to TRBD1 (6 bases). Trimming took 7 bases from V and 4 from J, leaving 19 bases between them. Germline lookup yields CDR1 LGHDT and CDR2 YNNKEL (reference sequence). CDR3 size: 15 residues. The DNA for the CDR3 is TGTGCCAGCACCCCAGATACAGGGTCCAGCTATGGCTACACCTTC. Protein: CASTPDTGSSYGYTF.

V is TRBV30 and J is TRBJ1-2; D perhaps matches TRBD1 (5 bases). V was shortened by 0 bases and J by 8 bases, with 13 bases between the two germline ends. The CDR3 is made up of 13 amino acids. The germline V gene encodes CDR1 GTSNPN and CDR2 SVGIG (reference sequence). In DNA, the CDR3 is TGTGCCTGGAGTGTTTCGGGGGTGCGCGGCTACACCTTC. As protein: CAWSVSGVRGYTF. The variable domain in full, completed from reference TRBV30 and TRBJ1-2, reads SQTIHQWPATLVQPVGSPLSLECTVEGTSNPNLYWYRQAAGRGLQLLFYSVGIGQISSEVPQNLSASRPQDRQFILSSKKLLLSDSGFYLCAWSVSGVRGYTFGSGTRLTVV.

The rearrangement joins TRBV7-2 to TRBJ1-2; D might be TRBD1 (6 bases). V lost 5 bases, J lost 8 bases, and 21 bases lay in between. The CDR3 extends over 15 amino acids. Germline V CDR1 and CDR2: SGHTA, FQGNSA. In DNA, the CDR3 is TGTGCCAGCAGCCCAATGACAGGAGCCTTCGGGGGCTACACCTTC. Translated: CASSPMTGAFGGYTF.

The chain couples TRBV29-1 to TRBJ2-5, with 9 bases fitting TRBD1. The V and J ends lost 5 bases and 5 bases, in that order; junction bases with no gene match: 9. The CDR3 covers 14 residues. Germline assignment: CDR1 SQVTM and CDR2 ANQGSEA. The CDR3 DNA follows: TGCAGCGTTCCCCGGACAGGGGTGGACGAGACCCAGTACTTC. Translated: CSVPRTGVDETQYF. Drawing the rest from reference TRBV29-1 and TRBJ2-5, the complete variable domain is SAVISQKPSRDICQRGTSLTIQCQVDSQVTMMFWYRQQPGQSLTLIATANQGSEATYESGFVIDKFPISRPNLTFSTLTVSNMSPEDSSIYLCSVPRTGVDETQYFGPGTRLLVL.

The rearrangement joins TRBV20-1 to TRBJ1-4; D remains ambiguous. The CDR3 spans 11 residues. Trimming pared 3 bases from V and 5 bases from J, leaving 4 bases between. Germline V gives CDR1 DFQATT, CDR2 SNEGSKA (reference sequence). CDR3 sequence reads: CSASQNEKLFF. CDR3 nucleotides: TGCAGTGCTAGCCAGAATGAAAAACTGTTTTTT.

This clone has a single count. The rearrangement links TRBV7-9 to TRBJ1-4; 10 bases line up with TRBD1. The V gene end was trimmed by 5 bases and the J gene end by 5 bases; junction bases not matched to a gene: 2. The CDR3 extends over 14 amino acids. The germline gives CDR1 SEHNR, CDR2 FQNEAQ (reference sequence). The CDR3 region has the DNA TGTGCCAGCAGCGAGGGACAGGGGAATGAAAAACTGTTTTTT. Translation: CASSEGQGNEKLFF.

This rearrangement joins TRBV27 to TRBJ2-6; TRBD1 agrees at 8 bases. Germline trimming cut 2 bases from V and 2 bases from J; bases unmatched to any gene: 8. Germline CDR1 MNHEY, CDR2 SMNVEV (reference sequence). The length of the CDR3 is 18 residues. The DNA of the CDR3 is TGTGCCAGCAGTTTAGCAGGGGGCGCAGTACCTGGGGCCAACGTCCTGACTTTC. As protein: CASSLAGGAVPGANVLTF.

The chain recombines TRBV18 with TRBJ1-2; D might be TRBD1 (5 bases). CDR3 length: 13 residues. V lost 5 bases, J lost 4 bases, and 11 bases lay in between. Germline V gene sequence: CDR1 KGHSH, CDR2 LQKENI. CDR3 sequence reads: CASSEGASYGYTF. The DNA of the CDR3 is TGTGCCAGCTCAGAAGGGGCGAGCTATGGCTACACCTTC.

The chain combines TRBV5-4 with TRBJ2-5; 8 nucleotides line up with TRBD1. The CDR3 has 15 amino acids. In germline, CDR1 is SGHNT, CDR2 YYREEE (reference sequence). J lost 1 base, V lost 3 bases, and 5 bases had no gene match. Here the CDR3 reads CASSSRDRSQETQYF. DNA of the CDR3: TGTGCCAGCAGCTCTAGGGACAGGTCCCAAGAGACCCAGTACTTC. Filled out from reference TRBV5-4 and TRBJ2-5, the complete variable domain reads ETGVTQSPTHLIKTRGQQVTLRCSSQSGHNTVSWYQQALGQGPQFIFQYYREEENGRGNFPPRFSGLQFPNYSSELNVNALELDDSALYLCASSSRDRSQETQYFGPGTRLLVL.

The rearrangement links TRBV30 to TRBJ2-3; possibly TRBD2 for D (6 bases). Trimming took 3 bases from V and 3 from J, leaving 19 bases between them. Germline CDR1 is GTSNPN and CDR2 is SVGIG (reference sequence). The CDR3 has 16 amino acids. The CDR3 is CAWRGWGGIKTDTQYF. The CDR3 region has the DNA TGTGCCTGGAGGGGGTGGGGCGGGATCAAGACAGATACGCAGTATTTT.

V gene TRBV12-3 or TRBV12-4 combines with J gene TRBJ1-5, with 7 positions matching TRBD1. V lost 6 bases to trimming and J lost 6 bases; unmatched junction nucleotides: 5. This CDR3 is 13 amino acids long. CDR3 in DNA: TGTGCCAGCAGCCTCACAGGGGTTCAGCCCCAGCATTTT. This sequence encodes CASSLTGVQPQHF.

The gene calls are TRBV10-3 and TRBJ1-2, with D unresolved. This CDR3 is built from 14 residues. V was pared by 4 bases and J by 5 bases, with 14 bases between. Germline loops: CDR1 ENHRY, CDR2 SYGVKD. CDR3 residues: CAISGAGGIYGYTF. The CDR3 bases are TGTGCCATCAGTGGGGCCGGCGGGATTTATGGCTACACCTTC.

This clone was picked up a small number of times. This chain uses TRBV30 with TRBJ1-3; weak D call: TRBD1 (6 bases). Germline loops: CDR1 GTSNPN, CDR2 SVGIG (reference sequence). The CDR3 runs to 13 residues. V lost 4 bases and J 2 bases, leaving 9 bases between the germline ends. CDR3 protein: CAWNRATGNTIYF. The CDR3 coding sequence is TGTGCCTGGAACAGGGCGACTGGAAACACCATATATTTT.

The chain carries TRBV5-1 and TRBJ1-6; 7 bases match TRBD1. The germline V gene has CDR1 SGHRS and CDR2 YFSETQ. The CDR3 has 14 amino acids. The V and J ends lost 2 bases and 10 bases, in that order; junction bases with no gene match: 6. CDR3: CASSLGQGESPLHF. The DNA of the CDR3 is TGCGCCAGCAGCTTAGGTCAGGGGGAATCACCCCTCCACTTT.

The rearrangement links TRBV15 to TRBJ2-7, with D possibly being TRBD1 (6 bases). Germline CDR1 and CDR2: LNHNV and YYDKDF (reference sequence). The CDR3 has 16 residues. V shed 5 bases and J shed 1 base, with 18 bases lying between them. The CDR3 bases are TGTGCCACCAGCCCGTACCAGGGGCCCTTGTCCTACGAGCAGTACTTC. It codes for CATSPYQGPLSYEQYF.

The V call is TRBV6-4, the J call TRBJ1-5, with D perhaps TRBD1 (6 bases). The CDR3 runs to 17 residues. V lost 3 bases, J lost 0 bases, and 15 bases lay in between. CDR1 MRHNA and CDR2 SNTAGT come from the germline V gene. The CDR3 sequence: CASSDPQGYHSNQPQHF. In DNA, the CDR3 is TGTGCCAGCAGTGATCCCCAGGGGTATCATAGCAATCAGCCCCAGCATTTT.

This chain uses TRBV6-5 with TRBJ1-5; 7 bases map to TRBD1. CDR1 MNHEY and CDR2 SVGAGI come from the germline V gene. The CDR3 has 14 amino acids. The ends lost 8 bases at V and 2 bases at J; junction bases unmatched: 6. The CDR3: CASRGQNRNQPQHF. The CDR3 nucleotides are TGTGCCAGCCGGGGACAGAACCGCAATCAGCCCCAGCATTTT.

V is TRBV7-9 and J is TRBJ2-5; TRBD2 is a possible D gene (5 bases). There are 12 residues in the CDR3. Germline V lookup: CDR1 SEHNR, CDR2 FQNEAQ (reference sequence). Between the trimmed V and J ends, which lost 7 bases and 9 bases, there was a span of 15 bases. The CDR3, as DNA: TGTGCCAGCAAAGCAAACCAGGAGGCCCAGTACTTC. Encoded protein: CASKANQEAQYF.

The chain combines TRBV7-3 with TRBJ2-1, with 7 bases matching TRBD2. Germline CDR1 reads SGHTA; CDR2 reads FQGTGA. After removal of 2 bases from V and 0 bases from J, the junction contained 7 bases not matched to a gene. The CDR3 sequence is 17 residues long. The CDR3 DNA sequence: TGTGCCAGCAGCTTACGAGGCGGGGGTAGCTCCTACAATGAGCAGTTCTTC. Its protein product is CASSLRGGGSSYNEQFF. The full variable domain, in which reference TRBV7-3 and TRBJ2-1 provide the parts outside the CDR3, is GAGVSQTPSNKVTEKGKYVELRCDPISGHTALYWYRQSLGQGPEFLIYFQGTGAADDSGLPNDRFFAVRPEGSVSTLKIQRTERGDSAVYLCASSLRGGGSSYNEQFFGPGTRLTVL.

This chain joins TRBV29-1 and TRBJ2-1; 7 bases align to TRBD2. The CDR3 loop spans 13 amino acids. Germline CDR1 reads SQVTM; CDR2 reads ANQGSEA. The junction had 2 bases not matched to a gene; V was cut back by 2 bases and J by 4 bases. The CDR3, as DNA: TGCAGCGTTGAAACGGGAGGTTACAATGAGCAGTTCTTC. Translation: CSVETGGYNEQFF.

V usage is TRBV7-9 and J usage is TRBJ2-1; 9 nucleotides align to TRBD1. The CDR3 spans 15 residues. Germline-derived CDR1 and CDR2 are SEHNR and FQNEAQ (reference sequence). The junction had 6 bases not matched to a gene; V was cut back by 5 bases and J by 4 bases. The CDR3 sequence is CASSTDRGGYNEQFF. The CDR3 DNA reads TGTGCCAGCAGCACGGACAGGGGTGGGTACAATGAGCAGTTCTTC.

The chain employs TRBV18 and TRBJ1-2; TRBD1 aligns across 7 bases. Germline V gene lookup returns CDR1 KGHSH and CDR2 LQKENI. The CDR3 is 13 amino acids. V shed 8 bases and J 5 bases; nucleotides not matched to a gene: 8. The CDR3 coding sequence is TGTGCCAGCACAGGGGAGGTTCGGTATGGCTACACCTTC. Translated: CASTGEVRYGYTF.

The gene calls are TRBV7-9 and TRBJ2-2; 8 bases are shared with TRBD2. Germline V CDR1 and CDR2: SEHNR, FQNEAQ (reference sequence). Trimming took 5 bases from V and 6 from J; bases not matched to a gene: 11. The CDR3 is made up of 16 amino acids. The DNA of the CDR3 is TGTGCCAGCAGCACTAGAGCGGGGGCGGTATCCGGGGAGCTGTTTTTT. It translates to CASSTRAGAVSGELFF. The full variable domain, completed using reference TRBV7-9 and TRBJ2-2, is DTGVSQNPRHKITKRGQNVTFRCDPISEHNRLYWYRQTLGQGPEFLTYFQNEAQLEKSRLLSDRFSAERPKGSFSTLEIQRTEQGDSAMYLCASSTRAGAVSGELFFGEGSRLTVL.